Listed here are 27 T cell receptor beta chains from one sample, sequenced in a study of T-cell memory formation after mild COVID-19. Each CDR3 protein is one row after TCRdb ran MiXCR on the 5' RACE reads. The sample gives 250,000 to 300,000 distinct CDR3 sequences, around 15% of which show up once; roughly 20% is in the top ten. Specimen: PBMCs or a T cell subset sorted from them (not recorded which). These receptors all stem from a man aged 18 to 29 who had mild COVID-19 (a few samples of this study predate the infection). Cell type and time point are not known.

The rearrangement joins TRBV11-2 to TRBJ2-1; D is undetermined. V was pared by 8 bases and J by 8 bases, with 4 bases between. Germline CDR1 and CDR2: SGHAT and FQNNGV. This CDR3 comprises 9 residues. The CDR3 here is CASGYEQFF. The CDR3 nucleotides read TGTGCCAGCGGCTATGAGCAGTTCTTC.

The CDR3 here is CASTIGTGALGKLFF. DNA of the CDR3: TGTGCCAGCACCATCGGGACAGGAGCTTTAGGAAAACTGTTTTTT. This sequence joins TRBV11-2 and TRBJ1-4, with TRBD1 matching 8 bases. With V trimmed by 7 bases and J by 10 bases, 14 bases remained unmatched. There are 15 residues in the CDR3. The germline CDR1 and CDR2 sequences are SGHAT and FQNNGV.

This clonotype came up a few times. The chain combines TRBV5-1 with TRBJ2-7; D gene ambiguous. V lost 0 bases to trimming and J lost 2 bases, with 9 bases between them. The CDR3 sequence is 14 residues long. The V gene's germline CDR1 is SGHRS and CDR2 YFSETQ. The CDR3 DNA reads as TGCGCCAGCAGCTTGGCTGGCAGAGCCTACGAGCAGTACGTC. The encoded protein is CASSLAGRAYEQYV.

This chain joins TRBV5-6 and TRBJ2-4, with 8 nucleotides matching TRBD1. The CDR3 is made up of 13 amino acids. V trimming: 6 bases; J trimming: 6 bases; junction bases outside the gene matches: 5. CDR1 is SGHDT, CDR2 YYEEEE, per germline. CDR3 region: CASTWDRRNIQYF. The DNA of the CDR3 is TGTGCCAGCACCTGGGACAGGCGAAACATTCAGTACTTC.

This clonotype was detected ten times or more. The J gene is TRBJ1-2, the V gene TRBV7-2; 8 bases map to TRBD1. CDR3 length: 14 residues. Per germline, CDR1 SGHTA and CDR2 FQGNSA. Unmatched junction bases numbered 6, after V lost 5 bases and J lost 4 bases. CDR3 residues: CASSPGQEVYGYTF. In DNA form, the CDR3 reads TGTGCCAGCAGCCCGGGACAGGAGGTCTATGGCTACACCTTC.

This clonotype has a handful of counts. Here the CDR3 reads CASSRDAPGLRREKLFF. DNA for the CDR3: TGTGCCAGCAGCCGCGACGCGCCGGGACTTCGACGGGAAAAACTGTTTTTT. This chain connects TRBV7-2 to TRBJ1-4, with TRBD1 as a possible D gene (5 bases). Germline lookup yields CDR1 SGHTA and CDR2 FQGNSA. V was cut by 5 bases and J by 8 bases, with 24 bases left in between. There are 17 residues in the CDR3.

This clonotype was counted only a few times. The chain carries TRBV7-9 and TRBJ2-7, with 8 bases lining up with TRBD1. The CDR3 is made up of 15 amino acids. Germline V gene lookup returns CDR1 SEHNR and CDR2 FQNEAQ (reference sequence). Trimming removed 5 bases from V and 4 bases from J; junction bases left unmatched: 10. Written as DNA, the CDR3 is TGTGCCAGCAGCCACCCGGACAGGGATATTTACGAGCAGTACTTC. It yields the protein CASSHPDRDIYEQYF.

The J gene is TRBJ1-4, the V gene TRBV4-3, with D unclear. The CDR3 runs to 16 residues. Germline V gene lookup returns CDR1 LGHNA and CDR2 YSLEER. V dropped 4 bases and J dropped 7 bases, with 19 bases sitting between them. The CDR3 bases are TGCGCCAGCAGCCTATCGCGGGCCGGCGAGGGTGAAAAACTGTTTTTT. It translates to CASSLSRAGEGEKLFF.

This clonotype was found many times. The V gene is TRBV7-7, the J gene TRBJ2-5, with 13 bases fitting TRBD2. The CDR3 totals 15 residues. CDR1 and CDR2 (germline): SSHAT, FNYEAQ (reference sequence). V shed 8 bases and J 5 bases; nucleotides not matched to a gene: 8. CDR3 sequence: CASGPGTSGVETQYF. The CDR3 region has the DNA TGTGCCAGCGGGCCCGGGACTAGCGGGGTGGAGACCCAGTACTTC.

The chain combines TRBV9 with TRBJ2-7, with D perhaps matching TRBD2 (5 bases). This CDR3 contains 12 residues. CDR1 SGDLS and CDR2 YYNGEE come from the germline V gene. The CDR3 sequence: CVGSPFTYEQYV. The CDR3 DNA reads as TGTGTTGGGAGCCCCTTTACCTACGAGCAGTACGTC.

This rearrangement joins TRBV29-1 to TRBJ2-7; perhaps TRBD2 as D (6 bases). In germline, CDR1 is SQVTM, CDR2 ANQGSEA. Trimming took 0 bases from V and 4 from J, leaving 16 bases between them. CDR3 length: 15 residues. As DNA, the CDR3 is TGCAGCGTTGAAGATCCGTTAAGCCGGGGGTACGAGCAGTACTTC. It codes for CSVEDPLSRGYEQYF.

The gene calls are TRBV11-2 and TRBJ2-1; 13 bases fit TRBD2. Trimming cost V 4 bases and J 6 bases; bases outside gene matches: 9. Germline-derived CDR1 and CDR2 are SGHAT and FQNNGV. This CDR3 comprises 17 residues. As DNA, the CDR3 is TGTGCCAGCAGCTCCTCCCGACTAGCGGGGGGTATCAATGAGCAGTTCTTC. Translating gives CASSSSRLAGGINEQFF.

The V call is TRBV7-2, the J call TRBJ1-5; D ambiguous. V was shortened by 3 bases and J by 3 bases, with 3 bases between the two germline ends. Germline CDR1 SGHTA, CDR2 FQGNSA. The CDR3 contains 12 residues. The CDR3 bases are TGTGCCAGCAGCTTTAACAATCAGCCCCAGCATTTT. Translation: CASSFNNQPQHF. Full variable domain (remainder filled in from reference TRBV7-2 and TRBJ1-5): GAGVSQSPSNKVTEKGKDVELRCDPISGHTALYWYRQSLGQGLEFLIYFQGNSAPDKSGLPSDRFSAERTGGSVSTLTIQRTQQEDSAVYLCASSFNNQPQHFGDGTRLSIL.

This clonotype was recorded at least ten times. The V gene is TRBV15, the J gene TRBJ2-5; D is unresolved. CDR3 length equals 12 residues. V lost 0 bases to trimming and J lost 8 bases, with 7 bases between them. Germline V CDR1 and CDR2: LNHNV, YYDKDF (reference sequence). CDR3 sequence: CATSRDIETQYF. The CDR3 DNA sequence: TGTGCCACCAGCAGAGATATTGAAACCCAGTACTTC. Full variable domain (outside the CDR3, taken from reference TRBV15 and TRBJ2-5): DAMVIQNPRYQVTQFGKPVTLSCSQTLNHNVMYWYQQKSSQAPKLLFHYYDKDFNNEADTPDNFQSRRPNTSFCFLDIRSPGLGDTAMYLCATSRDIETQYFGPGTRLLVL.

V gene TRBV7-9 combines with J gene TRBJ2-3, with D possibly TRBD2 on 6 matching bases. The germline gives CDR1 SEHNR, CDR2 FQNEAQ (reference sequence). This CDR3 has 13 amino acids. V gave up 6 bases and J gave up 0 bases, with 7 bases separating them. CDR3 DNA: TGTGCCAGCAGAGCGGGCAGCACAGATACGCAGTATTTT. This encodes CASRAGSTDTQYF.

This chain uses TRBV12-3 or TRBV12-4 with TRBJ1-1; TRBD1 aligns across 9 bases. V lost 7 bases, J lost 5 bases, and 8 bases stayed unmatched. The CDR3 spans 14 residues. The CDR3 protein is CASTQGTGKTEAFF. CDR3 nucleotide sequence: TGTGCCAGCACCCAAGGGACAGGGAAAACTGAAGCTTTCTTT.

The J gene is TRBJ2-5, the V gene TRBV4-3; possible D gene TRBD2, 7 bases. This CDR3 contains 15 residues. CDR1 and CDR2 (germline): LGHNA, YSLEER. V dropped 0 bases and J dropped 4 bases, with 12 bases sitting between them. CDR3 bases: TGCGCCAGCAGCCAAGATCAAGGGGGGGGAGAGACCCAGTACTTC. Translation gives CASSQDQGGGETQYF.

This clonotype has just a few counts. The rearrangement joins TRBV2 to TRBJ1-6; a weak D match, TRBD1 (6 bases). CDR3 size: 15 residues. The V and J ends lost 11 bases and 0 bases respectively, with 14 bases between them. Germline values: CDR1 SNHLY, CDR2 FYNNEI. In nucleotides, the CDR3 is TGTGCCGGTGGACAGCGTAGCTCCTATAATTCACCCCTCCACTTT. It yields the protein CAGGQRSSYNSPLHF.

The chain couples TRBV15 to TRBJ2-4, with TRBD2 as a possible D gene (6 bases). This CDR3 is 15 amino acids long. The V and J ends lost 1 base and 2 bases respectively, with 9 bases between them. In germline, CDR1 is LNHNV, CDR2 YYDKDF (reference sequence). The CDR3 loop reads CATSRGGKPKNIQYF. CDR3 in DNA: TGTGCCACCAGCAGAGGCGGGAAACCCAAAAACATTCAGTACTTC.

This clonotype has only a few counts. Here the CDR3 DNA reads TGTGCCATCAGCCAACTAGACAGCCACTATGGCTACACCTTC. The encoded protein is CAISQLDSHYGYTF. V gene TRBV10-3 combines with J gene TRBJ1-2, with D perhaps TRBD1 (5 bases). The CDR3 is made up of 14 amino acids. Germline V gene data show CDR1 as ENHRY and CDR2 as SYGVKD. V was pared by 6 bases and J by 3 bases, with 14 bases between.

This clonotype occurred a few times. Here the CDR3 reads CASSEESGGDEQFF. CDR3 bases: TGTGCCAGCAGTGAAGAGAGCGGGGGCGATGAGCAGTTCTTC. This chain joins TRBV2 and TRBJ2-1; the match to TRBD2 covers 8 bases. V shed 1 base and J 8 bases; nucleotides not matched to a gene: 4. This CDR3 has 14 residues. Germline V gene lookup returns CDR1 SNHLY and CDR2 FYNNEI.

V gene TRBV11-2 combines with J gene TRBJ1-4; a weak D match, TRBD1 (5 bases). The CDR3 loop spans 15 amino acids. V was shortened by 3 bases and J by 4 bases, with 12 bases between the two germline ends. The germline V gene has CDR1 SGHAT and CDR2 FQNNGV. As DNA, the CDR3 is TGTGCCAGCAGCTTTACAGGCACCCTTAATGAAAAACTGTTTTTT. Protein sequence: CASSFTGTLNEKLFF.

This clonotype was counted between two and nine times. The chain couples TRBV6-6 to TRBJ2-6, with D uncertain. The germline V gene encodes CDR1 MNHNY and CDR2 SVGAGI (reference sequence). The CDR3 is 14 amino acids. V dropped 8 bases and J dropped 0 bases, with 8 bases sitting between them. The chain's CDR3 is CASFAHSGANVLTF. The DNA for the CDR3 is TGTGCCAGCTTCGCCCACTCTGGGGCCAACGTCCTGACTTTC.

This clonotype appeared a few times. The rearrangement joins TRBV12-3 or TRBV12-4 to TRBJ1-1; D call uncertain. The CDR3 spans 11 residues. With 5 bases removed from V and 10 bases from J, the gap between germline ends came to 11 bases. Here the CDR3 reads CASSPSVGAFF. DNA for the CDR3: TGTGCCAGCAGTCCCTCGGTTGGAGCTTTCTTT.

This chain uses TRBV30 with TRBJ1-2, with D possibly TRBD1 on 5 matching bases. V lost 3 bases, J lost 2 bases, and 19 bases lay in between. Germline assignment: CDR1 GTSNPN and CDR2 SVGIG (reference sequence). This CDR3 has 16 amino acids. The DNA for the CDR3 is TGTGCCTGGAGGAGGAGGGAGCTGGGGCCGAACTATGGCTACACCTTC. Translating it yields CAWRRRELGPNYGYTF.

This chain links TRBV28 with TRBJ2-4; TRBD1 aligns across 7 bases. CDR3 length: 15 amino acids. Germline V gene lookup returns CDR1 MDHEN and CDR2 SYDVKM. V was pared by 5 bases and J by 6 bases, with 10 bases of the junction left unmatched. CDR3 residues: CASSKELGQLNIQYF. As DNA, the CDR3 is TGTGCCAGCAGTAAAGAACTGGGACAGTTAAACATTCAGTACTTC.

The chain carries TRBV14 and TRBJ1-2; D gene ambiguous. V gave up 4 bases and J gave up 7 bases, with 10 bases separating them. Germline V CDR1 and CDR2: SGHDN, FVKESK. CDR3 length: 12 amino acids. The CDR3 reads CASSPAPPGYTF. As DNA, the CDR3 is TGTGCCAGCAGCCCCGCCCCGCCTGGCTACACCTTC. The whole variable domain, remainder taken from reference TRBV14 and TRBJ1-2, is EAGVTQFPSHSVIEKGQTVTLRCDPISGHDNLYWYRRVMGKEIKFLLHFVKESKQDESGMPNNRFLAERTGGTYSTLKVQPAELEDSGVYFCASSPAPPGYTFGSGTRLTVV.